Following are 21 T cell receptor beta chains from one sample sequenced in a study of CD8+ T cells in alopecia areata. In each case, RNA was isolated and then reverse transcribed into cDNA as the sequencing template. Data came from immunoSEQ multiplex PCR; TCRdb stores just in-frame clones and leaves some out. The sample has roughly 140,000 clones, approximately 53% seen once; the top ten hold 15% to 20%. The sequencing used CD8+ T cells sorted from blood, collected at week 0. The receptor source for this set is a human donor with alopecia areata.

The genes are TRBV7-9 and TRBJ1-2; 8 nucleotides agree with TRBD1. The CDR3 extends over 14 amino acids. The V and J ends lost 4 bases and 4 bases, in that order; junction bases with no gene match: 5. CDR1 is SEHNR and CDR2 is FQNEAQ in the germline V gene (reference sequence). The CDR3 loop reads CASSSGQGSYGYTF. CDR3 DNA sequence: TGTGCCAGCAGCTCAGGACAGGGCAGCTATGGCTACACCTTC.

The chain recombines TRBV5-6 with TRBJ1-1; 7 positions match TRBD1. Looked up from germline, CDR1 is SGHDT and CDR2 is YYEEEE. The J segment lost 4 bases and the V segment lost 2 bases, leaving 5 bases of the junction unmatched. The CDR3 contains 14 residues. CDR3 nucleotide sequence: TGTGCCAGCAGCTTTACAGGGGTCGTCACTGAAGCTTTCTTT. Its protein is CASSFTGVVTEAFF.

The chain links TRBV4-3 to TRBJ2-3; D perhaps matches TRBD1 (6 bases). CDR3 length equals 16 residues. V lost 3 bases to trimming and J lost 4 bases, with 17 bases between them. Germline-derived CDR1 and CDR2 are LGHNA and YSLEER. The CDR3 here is CASSHDRLGRADTQYF. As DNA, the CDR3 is TGCGCCAGCAGCCACGACAGGTTAGGTCGTGCAGATACGCAGTATTTT.

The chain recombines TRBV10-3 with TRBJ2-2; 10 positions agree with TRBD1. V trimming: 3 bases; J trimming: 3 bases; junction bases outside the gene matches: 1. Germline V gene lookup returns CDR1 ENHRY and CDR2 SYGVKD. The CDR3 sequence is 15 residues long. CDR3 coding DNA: TGTGCCATCAGTGAAGGGACAGGGGACACCGGGGAGCTGTTTTTT. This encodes CAISEGTGDTGELFF.

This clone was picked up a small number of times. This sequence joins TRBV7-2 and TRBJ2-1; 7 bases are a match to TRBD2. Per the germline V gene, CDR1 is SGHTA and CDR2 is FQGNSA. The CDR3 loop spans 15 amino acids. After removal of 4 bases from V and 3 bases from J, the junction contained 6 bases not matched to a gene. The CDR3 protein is CASSSSGADYNEQFF. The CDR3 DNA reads TGTGCCAGCAGCTCGAGCGGGGCAGACTACAATGAGCAGTTCTTC.

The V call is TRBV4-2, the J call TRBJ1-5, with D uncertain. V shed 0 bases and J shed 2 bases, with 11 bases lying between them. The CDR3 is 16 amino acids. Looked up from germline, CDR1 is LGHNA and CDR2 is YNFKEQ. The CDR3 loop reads CASSQDAGEGNQPQHF. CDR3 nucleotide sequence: TGTGCCAGCAGCCAAGACGCTGGGGAGGGCAATCAGCCCCAGCATTTT.

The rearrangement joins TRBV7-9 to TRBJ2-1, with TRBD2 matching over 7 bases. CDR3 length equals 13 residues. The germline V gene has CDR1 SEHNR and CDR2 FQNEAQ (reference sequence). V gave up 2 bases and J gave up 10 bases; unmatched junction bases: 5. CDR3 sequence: CASSLRLAEEQFF. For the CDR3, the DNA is TGTGCCAGCAGCTTAAGACTAGCCGAGGAGCAGTTCTTC.

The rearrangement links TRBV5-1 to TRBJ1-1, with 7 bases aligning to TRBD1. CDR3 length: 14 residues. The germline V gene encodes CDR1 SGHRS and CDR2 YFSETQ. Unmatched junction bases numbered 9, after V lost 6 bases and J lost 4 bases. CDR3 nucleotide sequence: TGCGCCAGCACGCTACCAGGGGGGCCCACTGAAGCTTTCTTT. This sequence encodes CASTLPGGPTEAFF.

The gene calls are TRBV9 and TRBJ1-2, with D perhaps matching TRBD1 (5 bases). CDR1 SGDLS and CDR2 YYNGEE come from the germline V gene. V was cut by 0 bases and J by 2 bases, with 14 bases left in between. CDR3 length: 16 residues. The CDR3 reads CASSVGLEGKNYGYTF. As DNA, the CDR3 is TGTGCCAGCAGCGTAGGTTTGGAGGGGAAAAACTATGGCTACACCTTC. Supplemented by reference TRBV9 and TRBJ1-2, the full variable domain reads DSGVTQTPKHLITATGQRVTLRCSPRSGDLSVYWYQQSLDQGLQFLIQYYNGEERAKGNILERFSAQQFPDLHSELNLSSLELGDSALYFCASSVGLEGKNYGYTFGSGTRLTVV.

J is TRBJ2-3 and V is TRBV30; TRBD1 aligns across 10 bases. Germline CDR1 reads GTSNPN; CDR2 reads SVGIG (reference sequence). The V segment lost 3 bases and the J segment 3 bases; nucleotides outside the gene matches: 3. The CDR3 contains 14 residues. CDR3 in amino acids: CAWRGQGFTDTQYF. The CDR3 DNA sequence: TGTGCCTGGAGGGGACAGGGGTTTACAGATACGCAGTATTTT.

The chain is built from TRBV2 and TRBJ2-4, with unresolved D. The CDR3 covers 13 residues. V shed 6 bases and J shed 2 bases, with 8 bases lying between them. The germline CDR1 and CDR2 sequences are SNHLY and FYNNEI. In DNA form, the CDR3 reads TGTGCCAGCAGAGGGCTAACCAAAAACATTCAGTACTTC. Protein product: CASRGLTKNIQYF.

The CDR3 DNA sequence: TGCGCCAGCAGCTATTACCCAGAGGCAGATACGCAGTATTTT. Encoded protein: CASSYYPEADTQYF. The chain has TRBV5-1 and TRBJ2-3, with D unresolved. V lost 3 bases and J lost 4, with 12 bases in between. The CDR3 runs to 14 residues. The germline CDR1 and CDR2 sequences are SGHRS and YFSETQ.

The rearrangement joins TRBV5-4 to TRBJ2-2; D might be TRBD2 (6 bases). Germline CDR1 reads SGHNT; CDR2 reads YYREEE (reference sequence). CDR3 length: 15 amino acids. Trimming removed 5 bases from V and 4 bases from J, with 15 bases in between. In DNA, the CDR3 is TGTGCCAGCAGAGGCGCGGGGTTCGGCACCGGGGAGCTGTTTTTT. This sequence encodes CASRGAGFGTGELFF.

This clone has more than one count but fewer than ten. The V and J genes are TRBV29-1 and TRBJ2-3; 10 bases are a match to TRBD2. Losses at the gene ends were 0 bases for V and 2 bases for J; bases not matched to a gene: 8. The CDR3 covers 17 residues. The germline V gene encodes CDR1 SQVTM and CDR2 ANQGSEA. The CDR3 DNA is TGCAGCGTTGAAGATCGCCTAGCGGGGGCCGCCACAGATACGCAGTATTTT. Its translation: CSVEDRLAGAATDTQYF.

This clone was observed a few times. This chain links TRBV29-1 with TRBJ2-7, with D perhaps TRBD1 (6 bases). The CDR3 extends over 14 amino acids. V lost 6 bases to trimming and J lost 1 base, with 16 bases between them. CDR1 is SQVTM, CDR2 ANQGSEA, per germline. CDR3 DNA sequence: TGCAGCGTACTAGACAGGTTCCCATCCTACGAGCAGTACTTC. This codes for CSVLDRFPSYEQYF.

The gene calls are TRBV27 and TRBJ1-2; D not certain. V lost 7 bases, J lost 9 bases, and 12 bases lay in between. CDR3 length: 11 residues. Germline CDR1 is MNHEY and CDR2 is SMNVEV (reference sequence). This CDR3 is CASKYQERYTF. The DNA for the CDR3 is TGTGCCAGCAAATACCAAGAGCGCTACACCTTC.

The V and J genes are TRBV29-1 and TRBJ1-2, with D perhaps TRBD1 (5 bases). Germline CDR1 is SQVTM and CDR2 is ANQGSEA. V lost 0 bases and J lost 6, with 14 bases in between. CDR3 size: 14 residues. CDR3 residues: CSVEDTAGVDGYTF. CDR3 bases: TGCAGCGTTGAAGATACCGCGGGGGTTGATGGCTACACCTTC.

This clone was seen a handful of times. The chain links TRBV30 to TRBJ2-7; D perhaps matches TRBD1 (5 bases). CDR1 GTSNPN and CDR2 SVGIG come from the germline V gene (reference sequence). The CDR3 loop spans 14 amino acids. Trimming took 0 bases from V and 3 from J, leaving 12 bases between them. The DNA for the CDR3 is TGTGCCTGGAGTGTAGGGAACGGACACTACGAGCAGTACTTC. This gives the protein CAWSVGNGHYEQYF.

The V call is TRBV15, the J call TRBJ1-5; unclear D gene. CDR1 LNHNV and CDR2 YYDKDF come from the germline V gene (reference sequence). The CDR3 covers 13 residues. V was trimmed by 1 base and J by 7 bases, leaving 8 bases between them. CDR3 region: CATSRGGNQPQHF. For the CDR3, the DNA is TGTGCCACCAGCAGAGGTGGTAACCAGCCCCAGCATTTT.

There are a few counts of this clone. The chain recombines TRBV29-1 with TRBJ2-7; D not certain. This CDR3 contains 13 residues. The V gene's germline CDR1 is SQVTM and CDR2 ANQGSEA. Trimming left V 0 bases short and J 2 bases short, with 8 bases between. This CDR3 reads CSVEDQLTYEQYF. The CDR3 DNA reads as TGCAGCGTTGAAGATCAACTGACCTACGAGCAGTACTTC.

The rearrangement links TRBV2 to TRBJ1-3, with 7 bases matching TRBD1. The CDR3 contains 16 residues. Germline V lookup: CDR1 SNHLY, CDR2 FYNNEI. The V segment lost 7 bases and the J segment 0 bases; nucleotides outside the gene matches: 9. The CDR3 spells CASNPGQLLSGNTIYF. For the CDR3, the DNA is TGTGCCAGCAATCCGGGACAGCTTCTCTCTGGAAACACCATATATTTT. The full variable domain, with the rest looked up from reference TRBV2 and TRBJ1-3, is EPEVTQTPSHQVTQMGQEVILRCVPISNHLYFYWYRQILGQKVEFLVSFYNNEISEKSEIFDDQFSVERPDGSNFTLKIRSTKLEDSAMYFCASNPGQLLSGNTIYFGEGSWLTVV.